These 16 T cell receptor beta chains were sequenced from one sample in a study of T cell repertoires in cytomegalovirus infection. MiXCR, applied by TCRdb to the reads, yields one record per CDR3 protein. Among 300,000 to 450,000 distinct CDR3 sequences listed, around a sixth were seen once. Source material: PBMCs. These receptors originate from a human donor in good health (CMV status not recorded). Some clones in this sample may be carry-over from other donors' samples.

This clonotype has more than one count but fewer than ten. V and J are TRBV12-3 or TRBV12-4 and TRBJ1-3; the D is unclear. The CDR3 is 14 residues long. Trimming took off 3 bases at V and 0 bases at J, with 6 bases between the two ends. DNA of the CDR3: TGTGCCAGCAGTTTGACAAACTCTGGAAACACCATATATTTT. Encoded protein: CASSLTNSGNTIYF.

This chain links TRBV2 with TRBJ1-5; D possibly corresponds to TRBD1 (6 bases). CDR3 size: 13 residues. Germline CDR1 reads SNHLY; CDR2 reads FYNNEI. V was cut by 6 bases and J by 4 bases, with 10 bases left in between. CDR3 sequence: CASSGQWNQPQHF. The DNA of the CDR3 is TGTGCCAGCAGCGGACAGTGGAATCAGCCCCAGCATTTT.

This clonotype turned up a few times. For the CDR3, the DNA is TGTGCCAGCAGCCAAGAAGTGATGGGGCATGAGCAGTTCTTC. Protein: CASSQEVMGHEQFF. The V gene is TRBV14, the J gene TRBJ2-1, with a weak D call TRBD1 (5 bases). The CDR3 sequence is 14 residues long. Germline CDR1 and CDR2: SGHDN and FVKESK. V was trimmed by 0 bases and J by 8 bases, leaving 11 bases between them.

The CDR3 here is CASRTAGLETQYF. CDR3 DNA sequence: TGTGCCAGCAGAACCGCGGGGCTGGAGACCCAGTACTTC. The chain is built from TRBV6-1 and TRBJ2-5, with D maybe TRBD2 (6 bases). Germline V lookup: CDR1 MNHNS, CDR2 SASEGT. Trimming cost V 6 bases and J 5 bases, with 13 bases left between them. The CDR3 is made up of 13 amino acids.

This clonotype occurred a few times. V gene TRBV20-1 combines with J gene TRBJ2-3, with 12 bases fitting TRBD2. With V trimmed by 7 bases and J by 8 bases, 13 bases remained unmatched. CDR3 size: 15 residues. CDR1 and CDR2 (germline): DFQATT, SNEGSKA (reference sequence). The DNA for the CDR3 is TGCAGTGGACTATCGACTAGCGGGGGATTTGGTACGCAGTATTTT. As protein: CSGLSTSGGFGTQYF.

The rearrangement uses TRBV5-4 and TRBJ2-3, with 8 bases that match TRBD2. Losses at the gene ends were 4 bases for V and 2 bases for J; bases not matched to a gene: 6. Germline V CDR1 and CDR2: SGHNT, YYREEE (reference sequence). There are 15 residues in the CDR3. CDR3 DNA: TGTGCCAGCAGCCCCCGGGGGGGAGACACAGATACGCAGTATTTT. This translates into CASSPRGGDTDTQYF.

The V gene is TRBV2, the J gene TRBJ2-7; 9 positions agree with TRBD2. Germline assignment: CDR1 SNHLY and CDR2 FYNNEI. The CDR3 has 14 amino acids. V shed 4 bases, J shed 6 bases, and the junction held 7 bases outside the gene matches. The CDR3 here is CASSAYSGGSEQYF. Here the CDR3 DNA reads TGTGCCAGCAGTGCTTATAGCGGGGGATCCGAGCAGTACTTC.

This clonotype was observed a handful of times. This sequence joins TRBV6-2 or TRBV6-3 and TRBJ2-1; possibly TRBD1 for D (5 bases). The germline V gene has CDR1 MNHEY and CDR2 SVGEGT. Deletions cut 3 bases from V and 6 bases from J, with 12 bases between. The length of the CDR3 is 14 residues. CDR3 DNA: TGTGCCAGCAGTTATGGACACCCCTCCAATGAGCAGTTCTTC. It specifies CASSYGHPSNEQFF.

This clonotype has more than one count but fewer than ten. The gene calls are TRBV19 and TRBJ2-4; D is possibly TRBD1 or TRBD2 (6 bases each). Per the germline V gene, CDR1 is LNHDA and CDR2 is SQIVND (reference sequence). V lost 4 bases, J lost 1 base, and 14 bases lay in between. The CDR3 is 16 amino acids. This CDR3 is CASSRSGGAAKNIQYF. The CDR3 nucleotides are TGTGCCAGTAGTAGGTCCGGGGGCGCGGCCAAAAACATTCAGTACTTC.

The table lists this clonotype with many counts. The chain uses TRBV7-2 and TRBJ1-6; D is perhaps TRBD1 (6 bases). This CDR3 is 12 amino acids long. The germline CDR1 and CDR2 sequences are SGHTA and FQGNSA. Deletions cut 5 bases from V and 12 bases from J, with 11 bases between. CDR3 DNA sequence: TGTGCCAGCAGCCTGGGGGCGCTACCCCTCCACTTT. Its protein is CASSLGALPLHF. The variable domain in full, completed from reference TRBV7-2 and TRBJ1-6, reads GAGVSQSPSNKVTEKGKDVELRCDPISGHTALYWYRQSLGQGLEFLIYFQGNSAPDKSGLPSDRFSAERTGGSVSTLTIQRTQQEDSAVYLCASSLGALPLHFGNGTRLTVT.

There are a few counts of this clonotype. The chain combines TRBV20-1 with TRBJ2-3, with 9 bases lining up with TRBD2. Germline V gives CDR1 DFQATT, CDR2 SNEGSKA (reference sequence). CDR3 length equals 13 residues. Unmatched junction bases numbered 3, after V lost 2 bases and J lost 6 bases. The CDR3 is CSARLAGRDTQYF. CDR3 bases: TGCAGTGCTAGACTAGCGGGGCGGGATACGCAGTATTTT.

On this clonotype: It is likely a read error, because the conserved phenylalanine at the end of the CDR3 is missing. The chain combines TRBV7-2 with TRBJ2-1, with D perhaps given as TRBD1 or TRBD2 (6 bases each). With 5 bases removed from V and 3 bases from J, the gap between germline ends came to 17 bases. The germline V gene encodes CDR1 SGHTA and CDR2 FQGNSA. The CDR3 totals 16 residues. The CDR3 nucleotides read TGTGCCAGCAGCACTGGAGGGGGATTTTTCTACAATGAGCAGTTCGTC. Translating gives CASSTGGGFFYNEQFV.

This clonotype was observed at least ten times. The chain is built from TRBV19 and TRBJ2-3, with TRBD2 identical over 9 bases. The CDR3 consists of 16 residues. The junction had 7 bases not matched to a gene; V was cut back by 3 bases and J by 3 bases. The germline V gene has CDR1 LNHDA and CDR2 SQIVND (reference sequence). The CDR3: CASSMNAGGPTDTQYF. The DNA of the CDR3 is TGTGCCAGTAGTATGAATGCGGGAGGGCCGACAGATACGCAGTATTTT. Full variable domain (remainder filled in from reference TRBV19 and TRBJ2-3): DGGITQSPKYLFRKEGQNVTLSCEQNLNHDAMYWYRQDPGQGLRLIYYSQIVNDFQKGDIAEGYSVSREKKESFPLTVTSAQKNPTAFYLCASSMNAGGPTDTQYFGPGTRLTVL.

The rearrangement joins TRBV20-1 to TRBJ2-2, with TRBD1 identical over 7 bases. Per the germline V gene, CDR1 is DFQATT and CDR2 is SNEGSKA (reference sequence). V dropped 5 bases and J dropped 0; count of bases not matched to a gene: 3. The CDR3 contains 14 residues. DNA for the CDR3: TGCAGTGCTTCGGACAGGACGAACACCGGGGAGCTGTTTTTT. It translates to CSASDRTNTGELFF.

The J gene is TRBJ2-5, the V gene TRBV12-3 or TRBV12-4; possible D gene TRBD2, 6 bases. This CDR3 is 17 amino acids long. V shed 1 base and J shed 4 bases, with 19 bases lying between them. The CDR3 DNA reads TGTGCCAGCAGTTTAGAGTGGAGGGTAAAGGCAGGAGAGACCCAGTACTTC. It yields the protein CASSLEWRVKAGETQYF.

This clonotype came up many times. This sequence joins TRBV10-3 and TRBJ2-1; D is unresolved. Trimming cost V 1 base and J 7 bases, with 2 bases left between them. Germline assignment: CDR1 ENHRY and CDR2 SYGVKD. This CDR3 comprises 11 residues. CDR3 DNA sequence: TGTGCCATCAGTGAGTTGAATGAGCAGTTCTTC. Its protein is CAISELNEQFF.